This is a list of T cell receptor beta chains from one sample in a study of shared clonotypes between healthy human individuals. Some clones are missing from TCRdb's copy, which holds only in-frame ones; the method was immunoSEQ multiplex PCR. The sample includes 600,000 to 700,000 clones, about three quarters of them seen just once. What was sequenced was memory CD4+ T cells sorted from blood. The receptors derive from a woman younger than 45 in good health. Both conserved end residues are part of each CDR3. The D gene is left open where the match is weak. Clone size is shown for a subset of rows, as once, few, many or a class of expanded clone.

CDR3 protein: CASSLVGRGQYF
CDR3 DNA: TGTGCCAGCAGCTTAGTCGGCAGGGGGCAGTACTTC
V gene: TRBV11-2
J gene: TRBJ2-7
D gene: -
clone size: few

CDR3 protein: CASSLSSGLVVETQYF
CDR3 DNA: TGCGCCAGCAGCTTAAGTTCGGGACTAGTTGTCGAGACCCAGTACTTC
V gene: TRBV5-1
J gene: TRBJ2-5
D gene: TRBD2
clone size: -

CDR3 protein: CASSWYRDEAEAFF
CDR3 DNA: TGTGCCAGCAGCTGGTACAGGGACGAGGCTGAAGCTTTCTTT
V gene: TRBV5-4
J gene: TRBJ1-1
D gene: -
clone size: -

CDR3 protein: CARSLAPRQETYEQYF
CDR3 DNA: TGTGCCAGAAGCTTGGCCCCCAGACAGGAAACCTACGAGCAGTACTTC
V gene: TRBV5-3
J gene: TRBJ2-7
D gene: -
clone size: -

CDR3 protein: CASELPNSYEQYF
CDR3 DNA: TGTGCCAGTGAACTTCCTAACTCCTACGAGCAGTACTTC
V gene: TRBV2
J gene: TRBJ2-7
D gene: -
clone size: many

CDR3 protein: CASSRTGGRNEKLFF
CDR3 DNA: TGCGCCAGCAGCCGAACAGGGGGGCGTAATGAAAAACTGTTTTTT
V gene: TRBV4-1
J gene: TRBJ1-4
D gene: TRBD1
clone size: -

CDR3 protein: CASTLAGLQPGETQYF
CDR3 DNA: TGCGCCAGCACCCTAGCAGGTCTACAGCCGGGAGAGACCCAGTACTTC
V gene: TRBV4-1
J gene: TRBJ2-5
D gene: -
clone size: -

CDR3 protein: CASRQQPNTGELFF
CDR3 DNA: TGTGCCAGCAGACAACAGCCGAACACCGGGGAGCTGTTTTTT
V gene: TRBV6-6
J gene: TRBJ2-2
D gene: -
clone size: -

CDR3 protein: CATRGFNTGELFF
CDR3 DNA: TGTGCCACCCGGGGTTTCAACACCGGGGAGCTGTTTTTT
V gene: TRBV27
J gene: TRBJ2-2
D gene: -
clone size: -

CDR3 protein: CASSPYTDTQYF
CDR3 DNA: TGTGCCAGCAGCCCCTACACAGATACGCAGTATTTT
V gene: TRBV7-2
J gene: TRBJ2-3
D gene: -
clone size: many

CDR3 protein: CASSLGDAPSMEYF
CDR3 DNA: TGTGCCAGCAGTCTTGGGGACGCCCCCTCGATGGAGTACTTC
V gene: TRBV2
J gene: TRBJ2-7
D gene: -
clone size: medium-sized

CDR3 protein: CASSQELTSGITDTQYF
CDR3 DNA: TGTGCCAGCAGCCAAGAGCTTACTAGCGGGATAACAGATACGCAGTATTTT
V gene: TRBV4-2
J gene: TRBJ2-3
D gene: TRBD2
clone size: -

CDR3 protein: CASSLPGLAGRNEQFF
CDR3 DNA: TGCGCCAGCAGCCTTCCGGGACTAGCGGGTAGAAATGAGCAGTTCTTC
V gene: TRBV4-1
J gene: TRBJ2-1
D gene: TRBD2
clone size: once

CDR3 protein: CASSAGTAGNTIYF
CDR3 DNA: TGCGCCAGCAGCGCGGGGACGGCCGGAAACACCATATATTTT
V gene: TRBV5-1
J gene: TRBJ1-3
D gene: -
clone size: many

CDR3 protein: CASSSPNRVPNYGYTF
CDR3 DNA: TGTGCCAGCAGTTCCCCAAACAGGGTCCCTAACTATGGCTACACCTTC
V gene: TRBV28
J gene: TRBJ1-2
D gene: -
clone size: -

CDR3 protein: CASTLGQNTEAFF
CDR3 DNA: TGTGCCAGTACCCTCGGACAGAACACTGAAGCTTTCTTT
V gene: TRBV19
J gene: TRBJ1-1
D gene: -
clone size: -

CDR3 protein: CASSATGGGGETQYF
CDR3 DNA: TGTGCCAGCAGCGCGACAGGGGGCGGAGGAGAGACCCAGTACTTC
V gene: TRBV7-6
J gene: TRBJ2-5
D gene: TRBD1
clone size: many

CDR3 protein: CASSFPDRGEYEQYF
CDR3 DNA: TGTGCCAGCAGCTTCCCCGACAGGGGAGAGTACGAGCAGTACTTC
V gene: TRBV13
J gene: TRBJ2-7
D gene: TRBD1
clone size: -

CDR3 protein: CASSHDRNTEAFF
CDR3 DNA: TGTGCCAGCAGCCATGATCGGAACACTGAAGCTTTCTTT
V gene: TRBV7-2
J gene: TRBJ1-1
D gene: -
clone size: many

CDR3 protein: CASSRGLDLYF
CDR3 DNA: TGTGCCAGCAGTCGTGGACTAGATTTGTACTTC
V gene: TRBV27
J gene: TRBJ2-4
D gene: TRBD2
clone size: -

CDR3 protein: CASSLGGGHRGTGELFF
CDR3 DNA: TGTGCCAGCAGCTTAGGTGGTGGTCATCGTGGCACCGGGGAGCTGTTTTTT
V gene: TRBV11-3
J gene: TRBJ2-2
D gene: -
clone size: few

CDR3 protein: CASSTGPDFNTEAFF
CDR3 DNA: TGTGCCAGTAGTACGGGACCTGATTTCAACACTGAAGCTTTCTTT
V gene: TRBV19
J gene: TRBJ1-1
D gene: -
clone size: -

CDR3 protein: CASSLALAGAYNEQFF
CDR3 DNA: TGTGCCAGCAGCTTGGCCCTAGCGGGGGCTTACAATGAGCAGTTCTTC
V gene: TRBV5-5
J gene: TRBJ2-1
D gene: TRBD2
clone size: -

CDR3 protein: CASALSSYNEQFF
CDR3 DNA: TGTGCCAGCGCCCTAAGCTCCTACAATGAGCAGTTCTTC
V gene: TRBV6-1
J gene: TRBJ2-1
D gene: -
clone size: -

CDR3 protein: CASSRLSGSETYEQYF
CDR3 DNA: TGCGCCAGCAGCCGACTTAGCGGGAGTGAAACCTACGAGCAGTACTTC
V gene: TRBV4-1
J gene: TRBJ2-7
D gene: TRBD2
clone size: once

CDR3 protein: CASSLVGLAGDEQYF
CDR3 DNA: TGTGCCAGCAGTTTAGTGGGACTAGCGGGAGACGAGCAGTACTTC
V gene: TRBV27
J gene: TRBJ2-7
D gene: TRBD2
clone size: -

CDR3 protein: CASSRGEDYGYTF
CDR3 DNA: TGCGCCAGCAGCAGGGGAGAGGACTATGGCTACACCTTC
V gene: TRBV10-2
J gene: TRBJ1-2
D gene: -
clone size: few

CDR3 protein: CASSDGAAILEQYF
CDR3 DNA: TGTGCCAGCAGTGACGGAGCGGCTATACTCGAGCAGTACTTC
V gene: TRBV2
J gene: TRBJ2-7
D gene: -
clone size: -

CDR3 protein: CASSQRSGNTIYF
CDR3 DNA: TGTGCCAGCAGCCAACGATCTGGAAACACCATATATTTT
V gene: TRBV4-2
J gene: TRBJ1-3
D gene: -
clone size: -

CDR3 protein: CASSSPSGGAYEQYF
CDR3 DNA: TGTGCCAGTAGTTCTCCCAGCGGAGGGGCCTACGAGCAGTACTTC
V gene: TRBV19
J gene: TRBJ2-7
D gene: -
clone size: -

CDR3 protein: CASAGERGTEAFF
CDR3 DNA: TGTGCCAGTGCAGGGGAAAGAGGAACTGAAGCTTTCTTT
V gene: TRBV19
J gene: TRBJ1-1
D gene: -
clone size: -

CDR3 protein: CATGPGLSGFGAPYEQYF
CDR3 DNA: TGTGCCACCGGTCCGGGGCTCTCGGGGTTCGGTGCTCCCTACGAGCAGTACTTC
V gene: TRBV10-3
J gene: TRBJ2-7
D gene: -
clone size: -

CDR3 protein: CSASLEYEQYF
CDR3 DNA: TGCAGTGCCAGCCTGGAATACGAGCAGTACTTC
V gene: TRBV20-1
J gene: TRBJ2-7
D gene: -
clone size: once

CDR3 protein: CASRGQPAYSNQPQHF
CDR3 DNA: TGTGCCAGCAGAGGACAGCCTGCTTATAGCAATCAGCCCCAGCATTTT
V gene: TRBV19
J gene: TRBJ1-5
D gene: -
clone size: -

CDR3 protein: CASGRRDRGYGYTF
CDR3 DNA: TGTGCCAGTGGTCGACGGGACAGGGGATATGGCTACACCTTC
V gene: TRBV19
J gene: TRBJ1-2
D gene: TRBD1
clone size: -